The clone carrying this TCR beta chain has just a few counts. The antigen is unknown. The sample is drawn from a study of cytomegalovirus exposure and HLA in healthy donors. Study information: From donors who were HLA-typed, an early data release held 80 million to 85 million unique TCRs.

Study-wide points: While the bulk of TCR sequences proved rare, some public TCRs turned up in many donors. What TCR beta sequences reportedly achieved was accurate prediction of HLA-A and HLA-B alleles in most subjects. Later analysis demonstrated an association between a missense DCLRE1C variant and TCR beta V- and J-gene trimming.

Trimming took 6 bases from V and 2 from J; bases not matched to a gene: 3. CDR3 length equals 14 residues. Germline-derived CDR1 and CDR2 are LNHDA and SQIVND (reference sequence). The study ran its PCR with 60 Vbeta and 13 Jbeta primers. TCRdb's table, derived via immunoSEQ multiplex PCR, lists solely in-frame clones and lacks some. The sample yields 120,000 to 150,000 clones, 78% seen once. This sequence joins TRBV19 and TRBJ1-4; TRBD1 matches at 7 bases. The source material was PBMCs. The receptor was isolated from a male donor in good health and CMV-seronegative. CDR3 DNA sequence: TGTGCCAGTAGCCTGGGACAGACTAATGAAAAACTGTTTTTT. This gives the protein CASSLGQTNEKLFF.